The following is a TCR beta chain sequence with its context. Antigen unknown. All patients experienced relapse after autologous stem cell transplantation, and brentuximab vedotin exposure was variable. This sample was taken from a study of PD-1 blockade in classical Hodgkin lymphoma. Libraries were prepared by immunoSEQ multiplex PCR; TCRdb keeps only in-frame clonotypes and omits some of them. The sample gives approximately 34,000 clones, just over 75% of which show up once; about 15% is in the top ten. Points from the study as a whole: In newly diagnosed patients, baseline TCR diversity was reportedly below that of healthy donors. Complete responders had baseline diversity similar to newly diagnosed patients. Any patient who commenced nivolumab under 1 year after ASCT was excluded.

The receptor was isolated from a human donor with classical Hodgkin lymphoma. This specimen consisted of peripheral blood mononuclear cells (PBMCs), obtained before the second cycle of nivolumab.

The CDR3 here is CASSRPGSNEQFF. As DNA, the CDR3 is TGTGCCAGCAGTCGTCCGGGTAGCAATGAGCAGTTCTTC. The chain combines TRBV5-4 with TRBJ2-1; no reliable D call. The CDR3 covers 13 residues. The germline V gene has CDR1 SGHNT and CDR2 YYREEE (reference sequence). Trimming took 5 bases from V and 6 from J, leaving 12 bases between them.